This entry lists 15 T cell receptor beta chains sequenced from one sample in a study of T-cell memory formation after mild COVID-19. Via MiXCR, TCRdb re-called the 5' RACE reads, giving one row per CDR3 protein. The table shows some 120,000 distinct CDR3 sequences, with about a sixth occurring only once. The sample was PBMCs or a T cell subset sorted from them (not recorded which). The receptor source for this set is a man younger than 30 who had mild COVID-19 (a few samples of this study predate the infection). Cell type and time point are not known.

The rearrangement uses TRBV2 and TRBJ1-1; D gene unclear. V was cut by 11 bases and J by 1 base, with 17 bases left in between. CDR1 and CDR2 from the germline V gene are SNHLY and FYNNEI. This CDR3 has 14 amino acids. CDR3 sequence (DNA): TGTGCCGGGTCGAAAGACGGACGGAACACTGAAGCTTTCTTT. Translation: CAGSKDGRNTEAFF.

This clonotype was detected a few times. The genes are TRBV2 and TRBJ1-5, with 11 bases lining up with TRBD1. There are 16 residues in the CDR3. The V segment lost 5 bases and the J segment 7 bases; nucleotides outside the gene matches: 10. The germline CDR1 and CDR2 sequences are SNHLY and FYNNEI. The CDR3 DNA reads TGTGCCAGCAGTCTGGAAGGGGGACAGGGGGAACAGCCCCAGCATTTT. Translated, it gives CASSLEGGQGEQPQHF.

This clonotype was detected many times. The CDR3 loop reads CSARDPGQGNTGELFF. In DNA form, the CDR3 reads TGCAGTGCTAGAGATCCGGGACAGGGGAACACCGGGGAGCTGTTTTTT. This chain connects TRBV20-1 to TRBJ2-2; 9 positions agree with TRBD1. The ends lost 0 bases at V and 1 base at J; junction bases unmatched: 3. The germline CDR1 and CDR2 sequences are DFQATT and SNEGSKA (reference sequence). The CDR3 loop spans 16 amino acids.

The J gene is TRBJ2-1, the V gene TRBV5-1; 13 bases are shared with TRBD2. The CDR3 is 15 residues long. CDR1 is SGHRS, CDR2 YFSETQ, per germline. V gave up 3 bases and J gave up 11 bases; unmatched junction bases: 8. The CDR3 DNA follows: TGCGCCAGCAGCTCCCCACAGACTAGCGGGGGGCAGCAGTTCTTC. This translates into CASSSPQTSGGQQFF.

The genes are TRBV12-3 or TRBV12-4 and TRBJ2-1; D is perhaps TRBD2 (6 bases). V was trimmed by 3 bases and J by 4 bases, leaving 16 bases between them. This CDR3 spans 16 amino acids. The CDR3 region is CASSLWGDSGYNEQFF. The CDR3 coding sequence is TGTGCCAGCAGTTTGTGGGGGGATAGCGGTTACAATGAGCAGTTCTTC.

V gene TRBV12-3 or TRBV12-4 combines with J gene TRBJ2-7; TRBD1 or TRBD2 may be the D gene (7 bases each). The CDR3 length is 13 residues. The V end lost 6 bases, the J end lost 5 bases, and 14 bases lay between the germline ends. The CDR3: CASRLSGGDEQYV. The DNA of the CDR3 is TGTGCCAGCAGGTTGTCAGGGGGGGACGAGCAGTACGTC.

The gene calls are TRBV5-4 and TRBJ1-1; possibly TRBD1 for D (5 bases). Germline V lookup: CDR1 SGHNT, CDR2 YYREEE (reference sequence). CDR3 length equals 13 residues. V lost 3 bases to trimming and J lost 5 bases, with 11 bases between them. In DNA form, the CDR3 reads TGTGCCAGCAGCTCGTATGAGGGGACTGAAGCTTTCTTT. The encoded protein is CASSSYEGTEAFF.

CDR3 coding DNA: TGTGCCAGCAACAGACAGGGTGAGGAAAAACTGTTTTTT. It is translated as CASNRQGEEKLFF. The J gene is TRBJ1-4, the V gene TRBV2; 7 nucleotides line up with TRBD1. The germline CDR1 and CDR2 sequences are SNHLY and FYNNEI. The CDR3 consists of 13 residues. V lost 7 bases and J lost 8; bases outside the gene matches: 7.

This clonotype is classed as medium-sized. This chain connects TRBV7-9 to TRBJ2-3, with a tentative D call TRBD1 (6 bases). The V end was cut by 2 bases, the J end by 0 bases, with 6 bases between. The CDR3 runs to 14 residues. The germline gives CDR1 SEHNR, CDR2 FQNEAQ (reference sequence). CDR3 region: CASSLQGSTDTQYF. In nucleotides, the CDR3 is TGTGCCAGCAGCTTACAGGGGAGCACAGATACGCAGTATTTT. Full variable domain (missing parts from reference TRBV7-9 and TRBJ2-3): DTGVSQNPRHKITKRGQNVTFRCDPISEHNRLYWYRQTLGQGPEFLTYFQNEAQLEKSRLLSDRFSAERPKGSFSTLEIQRTEQGDSAMYLCASSLQGSTDTQYFGPGTRLTVL.

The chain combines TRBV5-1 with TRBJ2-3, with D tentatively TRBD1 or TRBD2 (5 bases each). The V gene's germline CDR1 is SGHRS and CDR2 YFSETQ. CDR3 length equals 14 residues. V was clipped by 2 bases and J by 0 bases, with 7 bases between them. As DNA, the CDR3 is TGCGCCAGCAGCTTAGGGGAGAGCACAGATACGCAGTATTTT. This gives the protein CASSLGESTDTQYF.

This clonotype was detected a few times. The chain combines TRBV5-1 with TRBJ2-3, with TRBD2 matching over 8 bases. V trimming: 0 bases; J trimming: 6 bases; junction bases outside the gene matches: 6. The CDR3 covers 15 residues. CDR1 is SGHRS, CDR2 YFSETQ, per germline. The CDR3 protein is CASSLGSRLADTQYF. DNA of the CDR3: TGCGCCAGCAGCTTGGGAAGCAGACTAGCGGATACGCAGTATTTT.

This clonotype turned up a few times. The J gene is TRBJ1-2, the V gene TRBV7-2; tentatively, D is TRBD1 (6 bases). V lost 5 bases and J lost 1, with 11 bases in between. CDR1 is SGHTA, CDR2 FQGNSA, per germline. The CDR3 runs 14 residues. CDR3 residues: CASSRGQINYGYTF. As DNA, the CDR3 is TGTGCCAGCAGCCGCGGACAGATTAACTATGGCTACACCTTC. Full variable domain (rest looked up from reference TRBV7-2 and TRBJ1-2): GAGVSQSPSNKVTEKGKDVELRCDPISGHTALYWYRQSLGQGLEFLIYFQGNSAPDKSGLPSDRFSAERTGGSVSTLTIQRTQQEDSAVYLCASSRGQINYGYTFGSGTRLTVV.

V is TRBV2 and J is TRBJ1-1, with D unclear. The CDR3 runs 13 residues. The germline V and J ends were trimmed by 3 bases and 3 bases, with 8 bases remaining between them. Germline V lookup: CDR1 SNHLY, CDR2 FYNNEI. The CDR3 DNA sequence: TGTGCCAGCAGTGAGAGGAGGTACACTGAAGCTTTCTTT. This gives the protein CASSERRYTEAFF. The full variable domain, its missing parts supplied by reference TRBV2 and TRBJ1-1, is EPEVTQTPSHQVTQMGQEVILRCVPISNHLYFYWYRQILGQKVEFLVSFYNNEISEKSEIFDDQFSVERPDGSNFTLKIRSTKLEDSAMYFCASSERRYTEAFFGQGTRLTVV.

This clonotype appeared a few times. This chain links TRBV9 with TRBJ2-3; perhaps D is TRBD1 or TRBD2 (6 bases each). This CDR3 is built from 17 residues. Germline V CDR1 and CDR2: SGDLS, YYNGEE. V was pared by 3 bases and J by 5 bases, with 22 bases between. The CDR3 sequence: CASSALVGGKGGDTQYF. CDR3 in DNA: TGTGCCAGCAGCGCCCTCGTAGGGGGGAAGGGAGGAGATACGCAGTATTTT.

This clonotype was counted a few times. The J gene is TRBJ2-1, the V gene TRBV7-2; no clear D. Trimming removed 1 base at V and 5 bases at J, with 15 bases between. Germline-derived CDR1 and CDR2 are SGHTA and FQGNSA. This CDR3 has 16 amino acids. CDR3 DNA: TGTGCCAGCAGCTTAGAGCCCCCCACCTACGACAATGAGCAGTTCTTC. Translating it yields CASSLEPPTYDNEQFF. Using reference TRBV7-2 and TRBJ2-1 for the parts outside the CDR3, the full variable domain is GAGVSQSPSNKVTEKGKDVELRCDPISGHTALYWYRQSLGQGLEFLIYFQGNSAPDKSGLPSDRFSAERTGGSVSTLTIQRTQQEDSAVYLCASSLEPPTYDNEQFFGPGTRLTVL.